This T cell receptor beta chain appears in the sequencing data of a study of CD8 T cells in Susac syndrome. Findings and limits, study-wide: The study recognized that its TCR sequencing and HLA analysis covered a relatively small number of individuals.

A quantity of about 0.5 to 1 ug RNA underwent reverse transcription using random hexamers. Amplification of TCR beta CDR3 was carried out by immunoSEQ multiplex PCR, which covered 54 Vbeta and 13 Jbeta segments. TCRdb itself ran the immunoSEQ multiplex PCR reads through MiXCR, one entry per CDR3 protein. The sample holds some 120,000 distinct CDR3 sequences, over 85% seen once. The sequenced target, TCR beta, came from blood CD8+ and CD4+ T cells. Treatment-naive patients with stable or active relapsing-remitting disease were the multiple sclerosis controls. In the case of this clonotype: The antigen is unknown. One end of the junction fails to match germline, which may point to a read error.

The sequencing sample was made of CD8+ T cells from PBMCs. The origin of this receptor is a human donor with multiple sclerosis.

The CDR3 nucleotides read TGCAGTGCTAGAGGATACGGTGATCAGCCCCAGCTTTTT. Protein sequence: CSARGYGDQPQLF. The chain joins TRBV20-1 to TRBJ1-5; unclear D gene. Germline lookup yields CDR1 DFQATT and CDR2 SNEGSKA (reference sequence). The CDR3 is 13 residues long.